In its sample, the clone carrying this T cell receptor (beta chain) was seen a few times. Its specificity is not known. With 3 bases removed from V and 8 bases from J, the gap between germline ends came to 16 bases. The length of the CDR3 is 14 residues. Germline V CDR1 and CDR2: MNHNS, SASEGT. This sample stems from a study of chemoradiotherapy in HPV16-positive cancers. Repertoires were generated with immunoSEQ multiplex PCR, while TCRdb's copy carries only in-frame clones and drops some. This table has approximately 12,000 clones, 70% to 90% appearing once. Study-level results: Candidate HPV-specific clones and E7-related TCR motifs grew in tumor during treatment. HPV-specific T cells were functionally defined from only a couple of HPV16-positive patients.

J is TRBJ2-5 and V is TRBV6-1; unclear D gene. The clonotype comes from a human donor with HPV-associated anogenital cancer. The specimen was blood, collected from a patient who underwent chemoradiotherapy. CDR3 loop: CASSDNYSRRTQYF. CDR3 in DNA: TGTGCCAGCAGTGATAACTATTCCCGAAGAACCCAGTACTTC.